This TCR beta chain is drawn from a study of T cell responses to AZD1222 COVID-19 vaccine. In the study overall: Analyses pooled second doses at about 4 or about 12 weeks. Study results and caveats: With two AZD1222 doses given, Spike-specific TCR breadth and depth both rose. Just 6 or 7 AZD1222 recipients were seropositive at baseline.

CDR3 length equals 14 residues. J gave up 0 bases and V 3 bases, and 1 base lay outside the gene matches. The germline CDR1 and CDR2 sequences are ENHRY and SYGVKD. This table comes from immunoSEQ multiplex PCR, and its TCRdb copy is limited to in-frame clones, with some not included. Among approximately 180,000 clones listed, approximately 90% were seen once. Note on this clone: Antigen unknown.

The V gene is TRBV10-3, the J gene TRBJ2-7; 8 positions match TRBD1. The source of this sequence is an adult in good health. This material consisted of peripheral blood, taken on day 0 of AZD1222 vaccination. The CDR3 loop is CAISDRGPSYEQYF. The CDR3 DNA reads as TGTGCCATCAGTGACAGGGGGCCCTCCTACGAGCAGTACTTC.